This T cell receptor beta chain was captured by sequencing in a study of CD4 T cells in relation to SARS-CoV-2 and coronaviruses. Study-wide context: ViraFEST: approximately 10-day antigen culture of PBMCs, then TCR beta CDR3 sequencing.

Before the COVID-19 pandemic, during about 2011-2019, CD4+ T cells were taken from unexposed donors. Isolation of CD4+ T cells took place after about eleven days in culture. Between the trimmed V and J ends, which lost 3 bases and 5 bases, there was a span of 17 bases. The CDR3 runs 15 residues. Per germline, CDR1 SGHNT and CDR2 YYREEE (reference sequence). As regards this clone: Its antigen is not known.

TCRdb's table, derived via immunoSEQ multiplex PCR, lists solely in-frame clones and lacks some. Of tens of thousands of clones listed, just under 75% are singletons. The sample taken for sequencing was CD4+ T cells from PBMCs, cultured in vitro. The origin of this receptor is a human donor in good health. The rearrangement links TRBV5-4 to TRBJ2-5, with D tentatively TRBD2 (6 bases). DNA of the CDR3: TGTGCCAGCAGCTCCCCCACGGGAGTATTGGAGACCCAGTACTTC. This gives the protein CASSSPTGVLETQYF.